Here is one TCR beta chain with its context. This specimen includes other DNA sequences encoding the same CDR3. The data belong to a study of blood T cell repertoires in COVID-19. Study background: The United States, Italy and Spain provided the acute and convalescent COVID-19 samples.

The method was immunoSEQ multiplex PCR; TCRdb's version includes in-frame clones alone and lacks a portion of them. The table shows nearly 250,000 clones, with just under 85% occurring only once. CDR1 is SGHTA, CDR2 FQGNSA, per germline. Trimming shortened V by 2 bases and J by 5 bases, and 12 bases separated the two germline ends. This CDR3 is 14 amino acids long. Sequenced input: peripheral blood. The TCR sequence derives from a woman of 80 years or more with acute or convalescent COVID-19. The chain combines TRBV7-2 with TRBJ1-1, with D perhaps matching TRBD1 (5 bases). The CDR3 loop reads CASSLQGVGTEAFF. CDR3 nucleotide sequence: TGTGCCAGCAGCTTACAGGGCGTGGGTACTGAAGCTTTCTTT.